Listed below are T cell receptor beta chains from one sample, sequenced in a study of blood T cell repertoires in COVID-19. The repertoire was sequenced with immunoSEQ multiplex PCR; TCRdb's copy has only in-frame clones and lacks some. The repertoire holds 40,000 to 55,000 clones, with 88% as singletons. Material for sequencing was peripheral blood. The source is a human donor in a cohort sampled during active COVID-19. Each CDR3 is given with its conserved first and last residue. The D gene is left open where the match is weak. Some rows have no size entry. The others give once, few or many, or a class for an expanded clone.

V gene: TRBV30
clone size: -
D gene: TRBD1
J gene: TRBJ1-5
CDR3 DNA: TGTGCCTGGAGTGTACAGGACAGGGAGCCCCAGCATTTT
CDR3 protein: CAWSVQDREPQHF

V gene: TRBV2
clone size: once
D gene: TRBD1
J gene: TRBJ2-7
CDR3 DNA: TGTGCCAGCAGAATAGGGACAGGCAGCGAGCAGTACTTC
CDR3 protein: CASRIGTGSEQYF

V gene: TRBV10-3
clone size: -
D gene: TRBD1
J gene: TRBJ1-4
CDR3 DNA: TGTGCCATCAGTGGGCAAGGACAGGGGGTTGGAGCTAATGAAAAACTGTTTTTT
CDR3 protein: CAISGQGQGVGANEKLFF

V gene: TRBV3-1/TRBV3-2
clone size: -
D gene: -
J gene: TRBJ1-5
CDR3 DNA: TGTGCCAGCAGCCCAGGCGTGGGACTTAGCAATCAGCCCCAGCATTTT
CDR3 protein: CASSPGVGLSNQPQHF

V gene: TRBV30
clone size: -
D gene: -
J gene: TRBJ1-5
CDR3 DNA: TGTGCCTGGAGCCGGGACTCTAGCAATCAGCCCCAGCATTTT
CDR3 protein: CAWSRDSSNQPQHF

V gene: TRBV7-6
clone size: -
D gene: TRBD2
J gene: TRBJ2-2
CDR3 DNA: TGTGCCAGCAGTTACTCTCTAGCGGCGACCGGGGAGCTGTTTTTT
CDR3 protein: CASSYSLAATGELFF

V gene: TRBV6-4
clone size: -
D gene: -
J gene: TRBJ2-2
CDR3 DNA: TGTGCCAGCAGTCGAGACACCGGGGAGCTGTTTTTT
CDR3 protein: CASSRDTGELFF

V gene: TRBV12-3/TRBV12-4
clone size: -
D gene: -
J gene: TRBJ1-2
CDR3 DNA: TGTGCCAGCAGCCCCATTAACTATGGCTACACCTTC
CDR3 protein: CASSPINYGYTF

V gene: TRBV30
clone size: -
D gene: TRBD1
J gene: TRBJ1-6
CDR3 DNA: TGTGCCTGGAGCGGACAGGACCTCCACTTT
CDR3 protein: CAWSGQDLHF

V gene: TRBV6-5
clone size: -
D gene: TRBD1
J gene: TRBJ1-4
CDR3 DNA: TGTGCCAGCGGACAGGGGCATGAAAAACTGTTTTTT
CDR3 protein: CASGQGHEKLFF

V gene: TRBV10-2
clone size: -
D gene: -
J gene: TRBJ2-7
CDR3 DNA: TGCGCCAGCAGTTTCGGACAAGCATACGAGCAGTACTTC
CDR3 protein: CASSFGQAYEQYF

V gene: TRBV30
clone size: -
D gene: TRBD1
J gene: TRBJ2-1
CDR3 DNA: TGTGCCTGGAGTGCAGACAGGGGATCCTACAATGAGCAGTTCTTC
CDR3 protein: CAWSADRGSYNEQFF

V gene: TRBV9
clone size: -
D gene: -
J gene: TRBJ2-1
CDR3 DNA: TGTGCCAGCAGCGTCAGATCATCTCTGGATGAGCAGTTCTTC
CDR3 protein: CASSVRSSLDEQFF

V gene: TRBV4-1
clone size: -
D gene: TRBD1
J gene: TRBJ1-1
CDR3 DNA: TGCGCCAGCAGCCCCGACAGGGGGCCCCCGAGTGAAGCTTTCTTT
CDR3 protein: CASSPDRGPPSEAFF

V gene: TRBV7-2
clone size: -
D gene: -
J gene: TRBJ1-6
CDR3 DNA: TGTGCCAGCAGCTCCACTGTCAGGGAATCACCCCTCCACTTT
CDR3 protein: CASSSTVRESPLHF

V gene: TRBV12-3/TRBV12-4
clone size: -
D gene: -
J gene: TRBJ2-3
CDR3 DNA: TGTGCCAGCAGTCGACAGAGCACAGATACGCAGTATTTT
CDR3 protein: CASSRQSTDTQYF

V gene: TRBV4-1
clone size: -
D gene: -
J gene: TRBJ1-6
CDR3 DNA: TGCGCCAGCAGCCAGCCCGGGAGTCGCGCCTCACCCCTCCACTTT
CDR3 protein: CASSQPGSRASPLHF

V gene: TRBV12-3/TRBV12-4
clone size: -
D gene: -
J gene: TRBJ2-3
CDR3 DNA: TGTGCCACCCGCCTAAGCACAGATACGCAGTATTTT
CDR3 protein: CATRLSTDTQYF

V gene: TRBV6-4
clone size: few
D gene: TRBD1
J gene: TRBJ2-1
CDR3 DNA: TGTGCCAGCAGCCCCGGCGGACAGGTCAATGAGCAGTTCTTC
CDR3 protein: CASSPGGQVNEQFF

V gene: TRBV19
clone size: -
D gene: TRBD1
J gene: TRBJ1-3
CDR3 DNA: TGTGCCAGTAAGCCCTCGACAGGGGAGCCAAGAAACACCATATATTTT
CDR3 protein: CASKPSTGEPRNTIYF

V gene: TRBV13
clone size: -
D gene: TRBD2
J gene: TRBJ2-1
CDR3 DNA: TGTGCCAGCAGCCCGGGGGGCAATGAGCAGTTCTTC
CDR3 protein: CASSPGGNEQFF

V gene: TRBV4-1
clone size: -
D gene: TRBD1
J gene: TRBJ2-3
CDR3 DNA: TGCGCCAGCAGCCGGGACAGGGGGTCCGCAGATACGCAGTATTTT
CDR3 protein: CASSRDRGSADTQYF

V gene: TRBV28
clone size: -
D gene: -
J gene: TRBJ1-4
CDR3 DNA: TGTGCCAGCAGTTTAGGGGCGAATGAAAAACTGTTTTTT
CDR3 protein: CASSLGANEKLFF

V gene: TRBV10-3
clone size: -
D gene: -
J gene: TRBJ2-2
CDR3 DNA: TGTGCCATCAGTGGGACAGAACGTCCCGGGGAGCTGTTTTTT
CDR3 protein: CAISGTERPGELFF

V gene: TRBV29-1
clone size: -
D gene: TRBD1
J gene: TRBJ2-5
CDR3 DNA: TGCAGCGTTAATATTTGGGACCCAGACAGGGGGTCAGAGACCCAGTACTTC
CDR3 protein: CSVNIWDPDRGSETQYF

V gene: TRBV3-1/TRBV3-2
clone size: -
D gene: TRBD1
J gene: TRBJ1-1
CDR3 DNA: TGTGCCAGCAGCCAGTCCTCATCGGGACAGGGTGTGTTGGGCACTGAAGCTTTCTTT
CDR3 protein: CASSQSSSGQGVLGTEAFF

V gene: TRBV18
clone size: -
D gene: TRBD1
J gene: TRBJ1-2
CDR3 DNA: TGTGCCAGCTCACCACAGTCCCGAACAGGGGACCCTGACTACACCTTC
CDR3 protein: CASSPQSRTGDPDYTF

V gene: TRBV5-1
clone size: -
D gene: TRBD2
J gene: TRBJ2-3
CDR3 DNA: TGCGCCAGCAGGACTAGCGGGGACACAGATACGCAGTATTTT
CDR3 protein: CASRTSGDTDTQYF

V gene: TRBV5-1
clone size: few
D gene: TRBD1
J gene: TRBJ1-5
CDR3 DNA: TGCGCCAGCAGCTTGGAGGGGGCAGGGCAGCCCCAGCATTTT
CDR3 protein: CASSLEGAGQPQHF

V gene: TRBV12-3/TRBV12-4
clone size: -
D gene: -
J gene: TRBJ1-2
CDR3 DNA: TGTGCCAGCAGTTGGGGAGGGGATGGCTACACCTTC
CDR3 protein: CASSWGGDGYTF

V gene: TRBV30
clone size: -
D gene: TRBD1
J gene: TRBJ1-6
CDR3 DNA: TGTGCCTCAGGGACAGAGAATTCACCCCTCCACTTT
CDR3 protein: CASGTENSPLHF

V gene: TRBV5-1
clone size: -
D gene: -
J gene: TRBJ1-2
CDR3 DNA: TGCGCCAGCAGCTTTGGGGCCAGCCCGGAACAGGGCTACACCTTC
CDR3 protein: CASSFGASPEQGYTF

V gene: TRBV18
clone size: -
D gene: -
J gene: TRBJ1-1
CDR3 DNA: TGTGCCAGCTCACCACGATCCGGACTGACGAACACTGAAGCTTTCTTT
CDR3 protein: CASSPRSGLTNTEAFF

V gene: TRBV20-1
clone size: -
D gene: TRBD2
J gene: TRBJ2-7
CDR3 DNA: TGCACTGCGGGGGGAACCTACGAGCAGTACTTC
CDR3 protein: CTAGGTYEQYF

V gene: TRBV18
clone size: -
D gene: -
J gene: TRBJ2-2
CDR3 DNA: TGTGCCAGCTCGAGAAGGGGCGGGGAGCTGTTTTTT
CDR3 protein: CASSRRGGELFF

V gene: TRBV30
clone size: -
D gene: -
J gene: TRBJ2-7
CDR3 DNA: TGTGCCTGGAGTGTTTTGGCGGCCCACCAGCCTGGCGTTCGAGGGGAGCAGTACTTC
CDR3 protein: CAWSVLAAHQPGVRGEQYF

V gene: TRBV24-1
clone size: once
D gene: -
J gene: TRBJ2-3
CDR3 DNA: TGTGCCACCAGTGATACAGGGATAGATACGCAGTATTTT
CDR3 protein: CATSDTGIDTQYF